One sample yielded the 4 T cell receptor beta chains listed below, sequenced in a study of OX40 agonist ivuxolimab in advanced cancers. TCRdb's copy holds only in-frame clones and misses some; the assay was immunoSEQ multiplex PCR. The sample holds approximately 82,000 clones, approximately 95% seen once. Sequencing was performed on CD4+ or CD8+ T cells sorted from blood, taken in a trial of the OX40 agonist ivuxolimab. The receptors come from an adult with an advanced solid tumor such as melanoma, head and neck, liver or kidney cancer.

The V call is TRBV5-1, the J call TRBJ1-4, with 9 bases matching TRBD1. The V segment lost 0 bases and the J segment 8 bases; nucleotides outside the gene matches: 2. CDR1 is SGHRS and CDR2 is YFSETQ in the germline V gene. The CDR3 length is 14 residues. The CDR3 DNA reads TGCGCCAGCAGCTTGGGACAGGGGGGAGAAAAACTGTTTTTT. Protein product: CASSLGQGGEKLFF.

The gene calls are TRBV4-1 and TRBJ1-4; TRBD1 matches at 7 bases. In germline, CDR1 is MGHRA, CDR2 YSYEKL. The ends lost 2 bases at V and 6 bases at J; junction bases unmatched: 3. This CDR3 contains 14 residues. The CDR3 region has the DNA TGCGCCAGCAGCCAACCTACAGGGGATGAAAAACTGTTTTTT. Translated, it gives CASSQPTGDEKLFF.

This CDR3 is CASSGRDTLQETQYF. The CDR3 DNA is TGTGCCAGCAGTGGGAGGGACACACTCCAAGAGACCCAGTACTTC. This rearrangement joins TRBV6-1 to TRBJ2-5, with D perhaps assigned TRBD1 or TRBD2 (6 bases each). The CDR3 contains 15 residues. Trimming left V 4 bases short and J 1 base short, with 13 bases between. Germline loops: CDR1 MNHNS, CDR2 SASEGT.

The count of this clone is one. This sequence joins TRBV12-5 and TRBJ2-7; 10 bases fit TRBD1. Germline V lookup: CDR1 LGHNT, CDR2 FRNRAP. This CDR3 spans 15 amino acids. The V segment lost 1 base and the J segment 4 bases; nucleotides outside the gene matches: 4. In nucleotides, the CDR3 is TGTGCTAGTGGTTTGGGACAGGGGGCCCTATACGAGCAGTACTTC. It yields the protein CASGLGQGALYEQYF.